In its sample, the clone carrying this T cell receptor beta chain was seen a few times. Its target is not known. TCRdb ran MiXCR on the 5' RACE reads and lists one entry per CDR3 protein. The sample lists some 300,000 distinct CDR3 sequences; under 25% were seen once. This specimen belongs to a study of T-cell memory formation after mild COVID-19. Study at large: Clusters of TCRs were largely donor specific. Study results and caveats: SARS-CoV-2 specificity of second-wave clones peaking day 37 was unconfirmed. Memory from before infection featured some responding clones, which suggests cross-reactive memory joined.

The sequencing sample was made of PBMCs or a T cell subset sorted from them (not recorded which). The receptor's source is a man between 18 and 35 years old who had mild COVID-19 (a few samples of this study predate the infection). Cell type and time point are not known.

The CDR3: CASSLEVGRTEAFF. CDR3 coding DNA: TGCGCCAGCAGCTTGGAGGTGGGTAGAACTGAAGCTTTCTTT. This rearrangement joins TRBV5-1 to TRBJ1-1; D uncertain. The CDR3 is made up of 14 amino acids. V lost 0 bases, J lost 5 bases, and 11 bases lay in between. CDR1 and CDR2 (germline): SGHRS, YFSETQ.